Listed here are 25 T cell receptor beta chains from one sample, sequenced in a study of CD8 T cells in Susac syndrome. Random hexamers served to reverse transcribe roughly 0.45 to 1 ug RNA. Using its own MiXCR run on the immunoSEQ multiplex PCR reads, TCRdb lists one record per CDR3 protein. In the table there are approximately 90,000 distinct CDR3 sequences, 85% to 95% of which are singletons. What was sequenced was CD8+ T cells from PBMCs. These receptors all stem from a human donor in good health.

This chain links TRBV5-1 with TRBJ2-7, with 9 bases aligning to TRBD1. Germline CDR1 and CDR2: SGHRS and YFSETQ. The CDR3 runs to 16 residues. V dropped 5 bases and J dropped 3; count of bases not matched to a gene: 12. DNA for the CDR3: TGCGCCAGCAGGGCAACAGGGGGCTCCCCCTTCTACGAGCAGTACTTC. Protein: CASRATGGSPFYEQYF.

Points on this clonotype: The junction shows a germline mismatch at one end, possibly a read error. The CDR3 nucleotides read TGTGCCAGCAGTAAAGCTTTCTTT. Translation: CASSKAFF. This chain links TRBV2 with TRBJ1-1; D unresolved. Germline assignment: CDR1 SNHLY and CDR2 FYNNEI. The CDR3 loop spans 8 amino acids.

A single count supports this clonotype. The chain has TRBV2 and TRBJ2-5; D is uncertain. The V gene's germline CDR1 is SNHLY and CDR2 FYNNEI. The CDR3 length is 14 residues. Trimming pared 11 bases from V and 2 bases from J, leaving 18 bases between. CDR3 protein: CAASRAERQETQYF. CDR3 in DNA: TGTGCCGCTTCTCGGGCTGAACGGCAAGAGACCCAGTACTTC.

The chain employs TRBV4-2 and TRBJ2-7, with a weak D call TRBD2 (5 bases). Per the germline V gene, CDR1 is LGHNA and CDR2 is YNFKEQ. Between the trimmed V and J ends, which lost 2 bases and 3 bases, there was a span of 11 bases. This CDR3 comprises 14 residues. In DNA form, the CDR3 reads TGTGCCAGCAGCCAACCCAGCGGACGCTACGAGCAGTACTTC. Protein product: CASSQPSGRYEQYF.

V and J are TRBV6-1 and TRBJ1-1; no definite D call. Germline CDR1 MNHNS, CDR2 SASEGT. V was clipped by 5 bases and J by 0 bases, with 10 bases between them. This CDR3 has 14 amino acids. The CDR3 bases are TGTGCCAGCAGTCCCTACGAAATGAACACTGAAGCTTTCTTT. This codes for CASSPYEMNTEAFF.

The rearrangement joins TRBV9 to TRBJ2-1; TRBD2 aligns across 10 bases. Germline V CDR1 and CDR2: SGDLS, YYNGEE. The length of the CDR3 is 15 residues. After removal of 4 bases from V and 6 bases from J, the junction contained 7 bases not matched to a gene. CDR3 loop: CASSILERGGNEQFF. As DNA, the CDR3 is TGTGCCAGCAGCATCTTGGAGCGGGGGGGCAATGAGCAGTTCTTC.

The CDR3 is CASSEPTSQETQYF. The CDR3 nucleotides are TGTGCCAGCAGTGAGCCGACTAGCCAAGAGACCCAGTACTTC. The J gene is TRBJ2-5, the V gene TRBV25-1; D possibly corresponds to TRBD2 (6 bases). Trimming took off 3 bases at V and 1 base at J, with 9 bases between the two ends. From germline, CDR1 is MGHDK and CDR2 SYGVNS. This CDR3 spans 14 amino acids.

J is TRBJ2-2 and V is TRBV29-1, with 13 bases that match TRBD2. Per the germline V gene, CDR1 is SQVTM and CDR2 is ANQGSEA. V was pared by 7 bases and J by 4 bases, with 9 bases of the junction left unmatched. This CDR3 spans 16 amino acids. CDR3 protein: CSGQLAGGPGTGELFF. In nucleotides, the CDR3 is TGCAGCGGCCAACTAGCGGGGGGGCCGGGCACCGGGGAGCTGTTTTTT.

J is TRBJ2-7 and V is TRBV13; 8 nucleotides line up with TRBD2. Unmatched junction bases numbered 6, after V lost 5 bases and J lost 0 bases. CDR1 is PRHDT, CDR2 FYEKMQ, per germline (reference sequence). This CDR3 comprises 15 residues. CDR3 in DNA: TGTGCCAGCAGCCCCGGACGGGGGGGCTCCTACGAGCAGTACTTC. Translating it yields CASSPGRGGSYEQYF.

V gene TRBV27 combines with J gene TRBJ1-1; TRBD1 might be the D (5 bases). The CDR3 has 16 residues. Germline values: CDR1 MNHEY, CDR2 SMNVEV (reference sequence). V dropped 9 bases and J dropped 4 bases, with 24 bases sitting between them. CDR3 residues: CARRHGVASGGTEAFF. The CDR3, as DNA: TGTGCCAGACGTCACGGGGTAGCGTCGGGGGGCACTGAAGCTTTCTTT.

The genes are TRBV7-9 and TRBJ2-5, with 9 positions matching TRBD1. After removal of 7 bases from V and 2 bases from J, the junction contained 8 bases not matched to a gene. The germline V gene has CDR1 SEHNR and CDR2 FQNEAQ (reference sequence). The CDR3 sequence is 15 residues long. CDR3 DNA: TGTGCCAGCACCCTCGGACAGGGGTCACAAGAGACCCAGTACTTC. Its translation: CASTLGQGSQETQYF.

The chain couples TRBV5-1 to TRBJ2-7; 7 bases are shared with TRBD2. The germline gives CDR1 SGHRS, CDR2 YFSETQ. Trimming cost V 0 bases and J 1 base; bases outside gene matches: 7. This CDR3 contains 16 residues. Written as DNA, the CDR3 is TGCGCCAGCAGCTTGGTGGGTGGACTAGGGTCCTACGAGCAGTACTTC. Its protein is CASSLVGGLGSYEQYF.

The chain employs TRBV7-3 and TRBJ2-1; the D call may be TRBD1 or TRBD2 (6 bases each). This CDR3 spans 16 amino acids. The germline V and J ends were trimmed by 5 bases and 0 bases, with 14 bases remaining between them. The V gene's germline CDR1 is SGHTA and CDR2 FQGTGA. In nucleotides, the CDR3 is TGTGCCAGCAGCGTGACGGGGGCCAACTCCTACAATGAGCAGTTCTTC. Protein: CASSVTGANSYNEQFF.

This rearrangement joins TRBV3-1 to TRBJ2-3, with a possible D match to TRBD2 (5 bases). The V end lost 11 bases, the J end lost 0 bases, and 18 bases lay between the germline ends. The germline V gene encodes CDR1 LGHDT and CDR2 YNNKEL (reference sequence). The CDR3 consists of 15 residues. The CDR3: CASSAAPTSTDTQYF. CDR3 DNA sequence: TGTGCCTCATCAGCGGCACCAACTAGCACAGATACGCAGTATTTT.

A few counts support this clonotype. The chain joins TRBV25-1 to TRBJ2-5; the match to TRBD1 covers 9 bases. The CDR3 spans 15 residues. V gave up 5 bases and J gave up 5 bases; unmatched junction bases: 9. CDR1 and CDR2 (germline): MGHDK, SYGVNS. Here the CDR3 reads CASSYGDRAGETQYF. CDR3 DNA: TGTGCCAGCAGTTATGGGGACAGGGCGGGGGAGACCCAGTACTTC.

This clonotype has more than one count but fewer than ten. This chain joins TRBV6-2 or TRBV6-3 and TRBJ2-5; D gene uncertain. The CDR3 length is 12 residues. Per germline, CDR1 MNHEY and CDR2 SVGEGT. The ends were cut back, 2 bases at V and 5 bases at J, with 6 bases in the middle. The CDR3 sequence: CASSYLRETQYF. CDR3 in DNA: TGTGCCAGCAGTTACCTCCGGGAGACCCAGTACTTC.

Only a few counts were recorded for this clonotype. The chain is built from TRBV4-1 and TRBJ2-7; D is ambiguous. The CDR3 runs to 14 residues. V was shortened by 4 bases and J by 4 bases, with 14 bases between the two germline ends. Germline CDR1 and CDR2: MGHRA and YSYEKL. The CDR3 nucleotides read TGCGCCAGCAGCCCTGGATTGCGCGTGTACGAGCAGTACTTC. Amino acid sequence: CASSPGLRVYEQYF.

The chain carries TRBV11-2 and TRBJ1-2; 7 positions match TRBD1. The CDR3 spans 15 residues. Germline V gives CDR1 SGHAT, CDR2 FQNNGV. Trimming removed 1 base from V and 4 bases from J; junction bases left unmatched: 6. The CDR3 DNA reads TGTGCCAGCAGCTTAGGGGGACAGCCTTTCTATGGCTACACCTTC. Protein product: CASSLGGQPFYGYTF.

The chain couples TRBV29-1 to TRBJ2-1; 8 bases line up with TRBD2. J gave up 4 bases and V 2 bases, and 7 bases lay outside the gene matches. The CDR3 runs to 15 residues. Per the germline V gene, CDR1 is SQVTM and CDR2 is ANQGSEA. Written as DNA, the CDR3 is TGCAGCGTTGAACCGGAGCGGGGGACGTACAATGAGCAGTTCTTC. Translated, it gives CSVEPERGTYNEQFF.

The chain uses TRBV6-5 and TRBJ2-2, with D unclear. Germline assignment: CDR1 MNHEY and CDR2 SVGAGI. Trimming cost V 2 bases and J 5 bases, with 9 bases left between them. The length of the CDR3 is 14 residues. The CDR3 DNA reads as TGTGCCAGCAGTTACACTCAGAGGACCGGGGAGCTGTTTTTT. Encoded protein: CASSYTQRTGELFF.

The chain recombines TRBV3-1 with TRBJ1-6, with D perhaps matching TRBD1 (6 bases). The CDR3 covers 15 residues. Trimming left V 0 bases short and J 9 bases short, with 12 bases between. Germline CDR1 and CDR2: LGHDT and YNNKEL (reference sequence). Written as DNA, the CDR3 is TGTGCCAGCAGCCAAGAATTAGGGGGAAGTTCACCCCTCCACTTT. Its translation: CASSQELGGSSPLHF.

This chain joins TRBV2 and TRBJ1-2; D unclear. CDR3 size: 17 residues. V was shortened by 2 bases and J by 2 bases, with 18 bases between the two germline ends. CDR1 and CDR2 (germline): SNHLY, FYNNEI. CDR3 nucleotides: TGTGCCAGCAGTGAAACTCCCGACCTAAAGTGGAACTATGGCTACACCTTC. Protein sequence: CASSETPDLKWNYGYTF.

Only one count was recorded for this clonotype. The gene calls are TRBV19 and TRBJ1-2; D is perhaps TRBD1 (6 bases). From germline, CDR1 is LNHDA and CDR2 SQIVND (reference sequence). V dropped 6 bases and J dropped 8 bases, with 16 bases sitting between them. This CDR3 contains 13 residues. CDR3 protein: CASRPDSMKGYTF. CDR3 bases: TGTGCCAGTAGGCCGGACAGTATGAAGGGCTACACCTTC.

V and J are TRBV29-1 and TRBJ1-4, with a tentative D call TRBD1 (6 bases). The CDR3 has 13 residues. Between the trimmed V and J ends, which lost 4 bases and 8 bases, there was a span of 14 bases. Looked up from germline, CDR1 is SQVTM and CDR2 is ANQGSEA. CDR3 sequence (DNA): TGCAGCGTTGGAGGAGGGGGACACGAAAAACTGTTTTTT. Amino acid sequence: CSVGGGGHEKLFF.

This rearrangement joins TRBV3-1 to TRBJ1-2; D is undetermined. The germline V gene has CDR1 LGHDT and CDR2 YNNKEL (reference sequence). The CDR3 totals 14 residues. Trimming cost V 4 bases and J 3 bases, with 12 bases left between them. The CDR3 DNA reads as TGTGCCAGCAGCCCCTGGAGGGTCGACTATGGCTACACCTTC. Translating it yields CASSPWRVDYGYTF.